The 5 T cell receptor beta chains reported below all come from one sample, sequenced in a study of cytomegalovirus exposure and HLA in healthy donors. Primers for the PCR totalled 60 Vbeta and 13 Jbeta. Assay used: immunoSEQ multiplex PCR; TCRdb lists only in-frame clones, some missing. The sample data list 150,000 to 200,000 clones. Material for sequencing was PBMCs. These receptors were taken from a man aged 25-45 years in good health and CMV-seronegative.

V and J are TRBV5-6 and TRBJ2-7; TRBD1 might be the D (6 bases). The V gene's germline CDR1 is SGHDT and CDR2 YYEEEE. The CDR3 contains 16 residues. Deletions cut 0 bases from V and 0 bases from J, with 13 bases between. CDR3 in DNA: TGTGCCAGCAGCTTGGGGTCAGGGGATAGCTCCTACGAGCAGTACTTC. Residues: CASSLGSGDSSYEQYF.

The V call is TRBV5-4, the J call TRBJ2-7; 7 bases are a match to TRBD1. V trimming: 4 bases; J trimming: 0 bases; junction bases outside the gene matches: 7. The CDR3 is 15 residues long. Germline V lookup: CDR1 SGHNT, CDR2 YYREEE (reference sequence). The CDR3 region is CASSPGTANSYEQYF. The CDR3, as DNA: TGTGCCAGCAGCCCCGGGACAGCGAACTCCTACGAGCAGTACTTC.

The chain joins TRBV5-1 to TRBJ1-1; D is undetermined. The length of the CDR3 is 14 residues. The germline V gene encodes CDR1 SGHRS and CDR2 YFSETQ. V shed 4 bases and J shed 5 bases, with 15 bases lying between them. CDR3 in amino acids: CASSLREGRTEAFF. CDR3 sequence (DNA): TGCGCCAGCAGCCTTAGAGAAGGGAGGACTGAAGCTTTCTTT.

The V gene is TRBV5-1, the J gene TRBJ1-4; TRBD1 matches at 9 bases. V lost 4 bases and J lost 5; bases outside the gene matches: 9. Germline loops: CDR1 SGHRS, CDR2 YFSETQ. The CDR3 loop spans 16 amino acids. The CDR3 sequence is CASSLPQGAGNEKLFF. CDR3 DNA sequence: TGCGCCAGCAGCCTACCACAGGGGGCGGGAAATGAAAAACTGTTTTTT.

V gene TRBV6-5 combines with J gene TRBJ1-2; the D gene is possibly TRBD1 (6 bases). V was cut by 3 bases and J by 6 bases, with 17 bases left in between. CDR3 size: 15 residues. Germline loops: CDR1 MNHEY, CDR2 SVGAGI. The CDR3 region has the DNA TGTGCCAGCAGTTATTCCAGGACAGAATATCATGGCTACACCTTC. The encoded protein is CASSYSRTEYHGYTF.